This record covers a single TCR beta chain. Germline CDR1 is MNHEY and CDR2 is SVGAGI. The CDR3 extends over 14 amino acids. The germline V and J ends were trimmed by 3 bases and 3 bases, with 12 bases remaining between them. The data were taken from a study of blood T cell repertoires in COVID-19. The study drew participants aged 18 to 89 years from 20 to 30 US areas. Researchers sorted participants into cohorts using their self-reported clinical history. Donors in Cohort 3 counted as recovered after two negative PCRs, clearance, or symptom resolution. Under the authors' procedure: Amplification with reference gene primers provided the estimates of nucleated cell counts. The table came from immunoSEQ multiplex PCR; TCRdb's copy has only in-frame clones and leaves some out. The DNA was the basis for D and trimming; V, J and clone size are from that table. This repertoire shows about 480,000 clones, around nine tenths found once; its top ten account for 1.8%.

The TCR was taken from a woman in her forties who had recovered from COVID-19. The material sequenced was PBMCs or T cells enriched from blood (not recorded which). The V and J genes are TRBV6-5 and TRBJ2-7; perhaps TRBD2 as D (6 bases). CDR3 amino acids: CASSYRGTYYEQYF. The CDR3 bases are TGTGCCAGCAGTTATCGGGGGACCTACTACGAGCAGTACTTC.